This T cell receptor beta chain appears in the sequencing data of a study of identical twins. On this clonotype: Its antigen remains unidentified.

Study results and caveats: Weaker excess twin sharing was observed in beta out-of-frame sequences.

CDR1 is DFQATT, CDR2 SNEGSKA, per germline (reference sequence). V shed 0 bases and J 2 bases; nucleotides not matched to a gene: 10. This CDR3 is 16 amino acids long. TCRdb independently ran MiXCR on the 5' RACE reads; one entry per CDR3 protein. The data hold a few hundred thousand distinct CDR3 sequences, with about 9% observed a single time. The sample was also reused in another study, on yellow fever vaccine responses in identical twins.

Sequencing was done on a sample of CD8+ T cells sorted from blood. The genes are TRBV20-1 and TRBJ2-7; 7 bases are shared with TRBD2. The receptor's source is a young woman in good health. The chain's CDR3 is CSARDVGAGDPYEQYF. The CDR3 DNA sequence: TGCAGTGCTAGAGATGTAGGGGCGGGAGACCCCTACGAGCAGTACTTC.